This T cell receptor (beta chain) originates from a study of blood T cell repertoires in COVID-19. The V segment lost 1 base and the J segment 0 bases; nucleotides outside the gene matches: 8. Germline CDR1 MGHRA, CDR2 YSYEKL. The CDR3 runs 18 residues. Produced via immunoSEQ multiplex PCR; TCRdb's table is partial and in-frame only. The data contain 130,000 or so clones, 70% to 80% of them singletons. The TCR sequence derives from a human donor in a cohort sampled during active COVID-19. V gene TRBV4-1 combines with J gene TRBJ2-3; 9 nucleotides align to TRBD1. What was sequenced was peripheral blood. The CDR3 DNA reads as TGCGCCAGCAGCCAAGTTCTTTACGGGACAGGGAGCACAGATACGCAGTATTTT. Encoded protein: CASSQVLYGTGSTDTQYF.